The T cell receptor beta chain under discussion was sequenced for a study of blood T cell repertoires in COVID-19 (dated by TCRdb to 2020 to 2022). With respect to the entire study: Samples covering the acute and convalescent phases of COVID-19 were provided by collaborators in the United States, Italy and Spain. The material from the prospective study consisted of cDNA or gDNA derived from T cells, B-cell-depleted T cells, or PBMCs. Sample metadata almost always included a de-identified subject ID, COVID-19 status, age in years and sex. Samples were obtained from the ongoing ImmuneRACE study (first 160 participants) and from some 1,200 subjects provided by 6 global collaborators. Where available, HLA class I and class II types were obtained from metadata supplied by the sample provider rather than from assay-based typing. The repertoires were released in a freely available public database meant as a resource for research on the immune response to SARS-CoV-2. The dataset comprised deeply sampled blood TCRbeta repertoires from subjects exposed to, actively infected with, or recovered from COVID-19. What the study reported, not specific to this receptor: The amount of clinical and demographic metadata varied by source and participant and was provided uncurated.

The CDR3 has 11 amino acids, counting the end cysteine and phenylalanine. This entry keeps only the CDR3 DNA: 33 bases, framed from base 1. The germline V gene (reference sequence) supplies CDR1 GTSNPN and CDR2 SVGIG. V lost 5 bases and J lost 3 bases, and the count of bases not matched to a germline gene is 0. TCRbeta CDR3 regions were amplified from genomic DNA by means of the immunoSEQ Assay, a bias-controlled multiplex PCR. On the study's bioinformatics: The number of nucleated cells in each sample was estimated by amplification of reference gene primers within the assay. Sequence reads were collapsed and filtered to measure the absolute abundance of every unique TCRbeta CDR3 rearrangement. For each sample, productive Simpson clonality was calculated as the square root of Simpson's diversity index across productive rearrangements. Entries here come from immuneACCESS through TCRdb and include only in-frame sequences with V and J called. Some clones fail to appear in such tables; in the studies checked, an unresolved V gene covers under half of the shortfall, and the cause of the remainder is unknown. The V and J calls and clone size come from that table; D and trimming were worked out from the DNA. The sample data list 180,000 or so clones, and 85% to 90% of these were observed just once. The ten largest clones represent 6.5% to 9% of the sample.

On this clone itself: Its antigen has not been determined. The record has no base qualities; no much larger clone is one base away. Other DNA sequences in this sample translate to the same CDR3.

The collaborating institutions used their own protocols to collect whole blood in K2EDTA tubes. For TCRbeta analysis, collaborators shipped samples as frozen whole blood, isolated PBMCs, or DNA extracted from either of those sample types. The sequence joins TRBV30 to TRBJ2-7; the junction holds 8 bases that match TRBD1. The source of this sequence is a woman aged 55-70 years with acute or convalescent COVID-19. Sample: peripheral blood. The DNA is as follows: TGTGCCTGGGGACAGGGCTACGAGCAGTACTTC. This encodes CAWGQGYEQYF.